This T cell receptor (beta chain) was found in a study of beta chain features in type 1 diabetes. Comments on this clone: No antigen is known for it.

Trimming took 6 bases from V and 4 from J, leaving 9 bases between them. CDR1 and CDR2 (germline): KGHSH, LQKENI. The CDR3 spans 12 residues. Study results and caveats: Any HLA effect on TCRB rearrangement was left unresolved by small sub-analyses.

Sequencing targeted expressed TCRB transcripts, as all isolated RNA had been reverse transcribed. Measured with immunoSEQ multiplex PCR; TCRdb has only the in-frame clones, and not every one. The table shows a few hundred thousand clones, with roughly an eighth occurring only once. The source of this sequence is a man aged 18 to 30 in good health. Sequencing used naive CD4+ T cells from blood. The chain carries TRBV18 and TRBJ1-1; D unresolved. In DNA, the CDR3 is TGTGCCAGCTCGCCGGTTGGCACTGAAGCTTTCTTT. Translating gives CASSPVGTEAFF.